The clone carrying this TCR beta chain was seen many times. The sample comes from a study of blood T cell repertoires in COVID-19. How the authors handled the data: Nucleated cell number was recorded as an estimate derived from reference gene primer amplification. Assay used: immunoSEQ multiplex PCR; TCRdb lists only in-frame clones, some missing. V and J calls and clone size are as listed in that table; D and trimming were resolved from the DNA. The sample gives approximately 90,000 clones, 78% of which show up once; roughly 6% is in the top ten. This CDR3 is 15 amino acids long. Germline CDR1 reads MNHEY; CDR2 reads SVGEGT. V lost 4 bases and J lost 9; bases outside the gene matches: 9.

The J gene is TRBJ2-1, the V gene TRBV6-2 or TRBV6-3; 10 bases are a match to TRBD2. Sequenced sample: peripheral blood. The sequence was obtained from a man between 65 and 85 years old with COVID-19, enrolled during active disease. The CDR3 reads CASSSPTSGVSEQFF. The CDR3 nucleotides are TGTGCCAGCAGTTCTCCTACTAGCGGGGTTAGTGAGCAGTTCTTC.